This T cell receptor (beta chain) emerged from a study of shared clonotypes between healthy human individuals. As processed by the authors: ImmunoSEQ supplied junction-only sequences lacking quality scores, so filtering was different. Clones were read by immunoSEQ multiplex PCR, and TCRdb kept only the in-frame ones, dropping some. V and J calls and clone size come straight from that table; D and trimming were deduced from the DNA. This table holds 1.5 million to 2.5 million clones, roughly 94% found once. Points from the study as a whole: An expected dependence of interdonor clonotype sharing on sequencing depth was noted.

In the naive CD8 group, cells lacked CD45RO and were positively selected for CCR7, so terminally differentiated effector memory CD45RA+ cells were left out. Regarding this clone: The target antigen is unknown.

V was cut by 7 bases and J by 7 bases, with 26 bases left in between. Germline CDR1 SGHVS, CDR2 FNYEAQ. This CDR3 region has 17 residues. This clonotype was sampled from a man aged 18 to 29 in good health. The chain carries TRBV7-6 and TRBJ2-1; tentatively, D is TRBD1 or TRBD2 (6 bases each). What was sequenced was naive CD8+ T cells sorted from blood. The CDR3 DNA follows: TGTGCCAGCACCCCAGGGGTTCCGTCGGGAGAGGGTAATGAGCAGTTCTTC. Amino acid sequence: CASTPGVPSGEGNEQFF.